The next 18 T cell receptor beta chains were all read from a single sample in a study of T cell responses to AZD1222 COVID-19 vaccine. This table comes from immunoSEQ multiplex PCR, and its TCRdb copy is limited to in-frame clones, with some not included. The sample records 130,000 or so clones, 75% to 95% being singletons. The source was peripheral blood, collected 28 days after the second AZD1222 dose. Receptor source: an adult who received the AZD1222 COVID-19 vaccine.

This clone turned up a few times. The gene calls are TRBV11-1 and TRBJ1-4, with a possible D match to TRBD1 (5 bases). Deletions cut 1 base from V and 3 bases from J, with 12 bases between. This CDR3 is built from 16 residues. CDR1 is SGHAT and CDR2 is FQDESV in the germline V gene (reference sequence). The CDR3 loop is CASSLEDSGANEKLFF. The CDR3 DNA is TGTGCCAGCAGCTTAGAGGATTCGGGGGCTAATGAAAAACTGTTTTTT.

Turning to this clone: A junction end diverges from the germline sequence, so it may reflect a read error. The chain links TRBV4-1 to TRBJ2-1; D not certain. The V gene's germline CDR1 is MGHRA and CDR2 YSYEKL. This CDR3 spans 14 amino acids. This CDR3 is CASSQDPSYSEQFF. The CDR3 nucleotides are TGCGCCAGCAGCCAAGATCCTAGTTACAGTGAGCAGTTCTTC.

This chain links TRBV18 with TRBJ1-4, with TRBD1 as a possible D gene (5 bases). Trimming took 3 bases from V and 8 from J, leaving 10 bases between them. Germline V gene data show CDR1 as KGHSH and CDR2 as LQKENI. This CDR3 region has 13 residues. As DNA, the CDR3 is TGTGCCAGCTCACCCGGGGCACTGGAAAAACTGTTTTTT. This gives the protein CASSPGALEKLFF. The full variable domain, rest sourced from reference TRBV18 and TRBJ1-4, is NAGVMQNPRHLVRRRGQEARLRCSPMKGHSHVYWYRQLPEEGLKFMVYLQKENIIDESGMPKERFSAEFPKEGPSILRIQQVVRGDSAAYFCASSPGALEKLFFGSGTQLSVL.

The chain is built from TRBV7-9 and TRBJ2-3; 10 bases fit TRBD2. J was trimmed by 5 bases and V by 6 bases; bases with no gene match: 8. CDR1 and CDR2 (germline): SEHNR, FQNEAQ (reference sequence). The CDR3 extends over 15 amino acids. The CDR3 sequence: CASRVAGGQVDTQYF. The CDR3 DNA sequence: TGTGCCAGCAGGGTAGCGGGGGGTCAGGTAGATACGCAGTATTTT.

The V gene is TRBV6-1, the J gene TRBJ2-1; no clear D gene. This CDR3 region has 15 residues. V shed 0 bases and J shed 1 base, with 7 bases lying between them. Germline loops: CDR1 MNHNS, CDR2 SASEGT. CDR3 sequence (DNA): TGTGCCAGCAGTGAAGCTGTACAGTCCTACAATGAGCAGTTCTTC. Protein sequence: CASSEAVQSYNEQFF.

J is TRBJ1-3 and V is TRBV6-5; TRBD1 is a possible D gene (5 bases). CDR1 and CDR2 (germline): MNHEY, SVGAGI. Trimming removed 7 bases from V and 1 base from J, with 14 bases in between. This CDR3 comprises 15 residues. The CDR3, as DNA: TGTGCCAGCAAAGGGGCGGCGTTATCTGGAAACACCATATATTTT. The encoded protein is CASKGAALSGNTIYF.

CDR3 sequence (DNA): TGTGCCAGCTCACTAGGGACAGGGGAAAGGAATACGCAGTATTTT. Translating gives CASSLGTGERNTQYF. V and J are TRBV18 and TRBJ2-3, with 10 positions matching TRBD1. V lost 4 bases, J lost 7 bases, and 8 bases stayed unmatched. Germline values: CDR1 KGHSH, CDR2 LQKENI. This CDR3 contains 15 residues.

This sequence joins TRBV6-1 and TRBJ1-5, with D unclear. Germline CDR1 MNHNS, CDR2 SASEGT. V lost 1 base and J lost 11, with 6 bases in between. CDR3 length equals 11 residues. DNA of the CDR3: TGTGCCAGCAGTGAAGTACGGGCCCAGCATTTT. Its translation is CASSEVRAQHF.

The rearrangement joins TRBV19 to TRBJ1-5; 7 bases match TRBD1. The CDR3 contains 15 residues. J lost 6 bases, V lost 6 bases, and 11 bases had no gene match. Germline V gene lookup returns CDR1 LNHDA and CDR2 SQIVND (reference sequence). The CDR3 loop is CASREITGAVQPQHF. DNA of the CDR3: TGTGCCAGTAGGGAGATAACAGGGGCGGTTCAGCCCCAGCATTTT.

The chain couples TRBV9 to TRBJ1-4; TRBD1 matches at 8 bases. Germline CDR1 SGDLS, CDR2 YYNGEE. The CDR3 spans 15 residues. With V trimmed by 6 bases and J by 7 bases, 11 bases remained unmatched. CDR3 residues: CASNPGGSWGEKLFF. The CDR3 DNA is TGTGCCAGCAACCCAGGGGGCAGCTGGGGTGAAAAACTGTTTTTT.

J is TRBJ2-1 and V is TRBV11-1; TRBD2 matches at 15 bases. CDR3 length: 16 residues. V gave up 0 bases and J gave up 9 bases; unmatched junction bases: 3. Germline V lookup: CDR1 SGHAT, CDR2 FQDESV (reference sequence). The CDR3 reads CASSLAPGLAGGEQFF. The CDR3 coding sequence is TGTGCCAGCAGCTTAGCTCCGGGACTAGCGGGAGGTGAGCAGTTCTTC.

The rearrangement uses TRBV21-1 and TRBJ2-7; the D call of TRBD1 is as the table states it, not checked on the DNA. TRBV21-1 is labeled a pseudogene. This CDR3 spans 12 amino acids. This CDR3 is CASRAGQDEQYV. CDR3 sequence (DNA): TGTGCCAGCCGGGCCGGACAGGACGAGCAGTACGTC.

The gene calls are TRBV3-1 (or the pseudogene TRBV3-2) and TRBJ2-5; TRBD1 might be the D (5 bases). Germline V gene data show CDR1 as LGHDT and CDR2 as YNNKEL (reference sequence). V was shortened by 0 bases and J by 4 bases, with 6 bases between the two germline ends. CDR3 length: 13 residues. The CDR3 region has the DNA TGTGCCAGCAGCCAAGAAGGGGCAGAGACCCAGTACTTC. Its translation is CASSQEGAETQYF.

This clone has just one count. The chain recombines TRBV18 with TRBJ2-1; unclear D gene. This CDR3 contains 13 residues. V was cut by 6 bases and J by 9 bases, with 15 bases left in between. Germline CDR1 KGHSH, CDR2 LQKENI. The CDR3 DNA reads as TGTGCCAGCTCCCCTTCCCCTGGCCGTGAGCAGTTCTTC. It translates to CASSPSPGREQFF.

The CDR3 reads CAWSPRDRGNTEAFF. The CDR3 region has the DNA TGTGCCTGGAGTCCCCGGGACAGGGGAAACACTGAAGCTTTCTTT. The V and J genes are TRBV30 and TRBJ1-1; the match to TRBD1 covers 10 bases. Trimming took 2 bases from V and 2 from J; bases not matched to a gene: 5. CDR1 GTSNPN and CDR2 SVGIG come from the germline V gene (reference sequence). The CDR3 spans 15 residues.

The chain carries TRBV11-1 and TRBJ1-6, with 7 positions matching TRBD1. The CDR3 runs 15 residues. CDR1 and CDR2 from the germline V gene are SGHAT and FQDESV (reference sequence). J lost 10 bases, V lost 1 base, and 7 bases had no gene match. The CDR3 DNA is TGTGCCAGCAGCTTAGGGGGCAGGGGGTCATCACCCCTCCACTTT. Protein: CASSLGGRGSSPLHF.

This chain joins TRBV10-3 and TRBJ2-3, with D uncertain. The CDR3 sequence is 12 residues long. Germline loops: CDR1 ENHRY, CDR2 SYGVKD. Trimming shortened V by 8 bases and J by 5 bases, and 11 bases separated the two germline ends. CDR3 nucleotides: TGTGCCATCGGCATAACTGTAGATACGCAGTATTTT. This translates into CAIGITVDTQYF.

The rearrangement uses TRBV6-5 and TRBJ1-6; TRBD1 might be the D (5 bases). The CDR3 consists of 16 residues. Germline-derived CDR1 and CDR2 are MNHEY and SVGAGI. V lost 7 bases and J lost 10, with 23 bases in between. The CDR3 DNA reads TGTGCCAGCAATTATGTCTCAGGCTCCAGGGTGTCACCCCTCCACTTT. As protein: CASNYVSGSRVSPLHF.